These 23 T cell receptor beta chains came from one sample sequenced in a study of monozygotic twins with inflammatory bowel disease. With the 5' RACE reads reprocessed, TCRdb shows one record per CDR3 protein and no DNA. The sample holds approximately 390,000 distinct CDR3 sequences. What was sequenced was blood. These receptors were collected from a human donor with ulcerative colitis or Crohn's disease, or a healthy co-twin of an affected twin (not recorded which).

V usage is TRBV23-1 and J usage is TRBJ2-3; TCRdb's D call of TRBD2 is untestable without DNA. TRBV23-1 has ORF status, its function being uncertain. This CDR3 has 19 residues. The CDR3 protein is CASSPMRRAGGRVVDTQYF.

This rearrangement joins TRBV3-1 to TRBJ2-5; checking the TCRdb D call of TRBD2 is not possible without DNA. The germline gives CDR1 LGHDT, CDR2 YNNKEL (reference sequence). This CDR3 contains 15 residues. The CDR3 loop is CASSQQTRGGETQYF.

The chain employs TRBV5-1 and TRBJ1-6; lacking DNA, the TRBD1 call made by TCRdb goes unchecked. CDR1 is SGHRS and CDR2 is YFSETQ in the germline V gene. This CDR3 contains 15 residues. Here the CDR3 reads CASSLGTDYNSPLHF.

The genes are TRBV5-4 and TRBJ1-2. The CDR3 totals 14 residues. The germline V gene encodes CDR1 SGHNT and CDR2 YYREEE (reference sequence). Here the CDR3 reads CASSLEVAVDGYTF.

The CDR3 spells CASSTSPDRAKLFF. The chain employs TRBV7-6 and TRBJ1-4; checking the TCRdb D call of TRBD1 is not possible without DNA. The CDR3 sequence is 14 residues long. CDR1 SGHVS and CDR2 FNYEAQ come from the germline V gene.

V gene TRBV20-1 combines with J gene TRBJ1-1; the TRBD1 assignment by TCRdb is unverifiable without DNA. The CDR3 is 12 residues long. CDR1 and CDR2 (germline): DFQATT, SNEGSKA (reference sequence). CDR3: CSAAGYFTEAFF.

The CDR3 is CASTSIHRDRVVTDTQYF. The V and J genes are TRBV5-5 and TRBJ2-3; TCRdb's D call of TRBD1 is untestable without DNA. Germline lookup yields CDR1 SGHKS and CDR2 YYEKEE (reference sequence). CDR3 size: 18 residues.

This chain links TRBV21-1 with TRBJ2-4; TCRdb designates TRBD1, a call that cannot be tested without DNA. TRBV21-1 is annotated as a pseudogene. The CDR3 is 17 amino acids. CDR3 sequence: CASSKAGGPYVKNIQYF.

The chain links TRBV5-1 to TRBJ1-3. The germline V gene encodes CDR1 SGHRS and CDR2 YFSETQ. This CDR3 spans 15 amino acids. The chain's CDR3 is CASNSGQASGNTIYF.

This chain connects TRBV4-1 to TRBJ2-3. Looked up from germline, CDR1 is MGHRA and CDR2 is YSYEKL. CDR3 length: 12 amino acids. This CDR3 is CASSERRDTQYF.

The V gene is TRBV18, the J gene TRBJ1-3. The CDR3 runs 13 residues. Germline values: CDR1 KGHSH, CDR2 LQKENI. The CDR3 sequence: CASVESSGNTIYF.

The rearrangement uses TRBV5-1 and TRBJ1-6; the D call of TRBD1 rests on TCRdb alone, since no DNA is present to check it. The CDR3 covers 14 residues. Germline CDR1 SGHRS, CDR2 YFSETQ. The CDR3 sequence: CASSTGTANSPLHF.

The V gene is TRBV19, the J gene TRBJ2-3; TCRdb reports TRBD2, a call that lacks DNA to check it against. The germline gives CDR1 LNHDA, CDR2 SQIVND (reference sequence). CDR3 length equals 18 residues. CDR3 in amino acids: CASTLGPWTSVSTDTQYF.

This chain connects TRBV7-9 to TRBJ2-7; the D call from TCRdb, TRBD2, cannot be confirmed without DNA. The CDR3 is 11 amino acids. Germline CDR1 and CDR2: SEHNR and FQNEAQ (reference sequence). CDR3 in amino acids: CASSPLAEQYF.

V gene TRBV11-2 combines with J gene TRBJ2-3; without DNA, the TCRdb call of TRBD2 cannot be checked. This CDR3 contains 16 residues. Germline V lookup: CDR1 SGHAT, CDR2 FQNNGV. The CDR3 sequence: CASSLQGVSGADTQYF.

V gene TRBV6-5 combines with J gene TRBJ2-3; the D call from TCRdb, TRBD1, cannot be confirmed without DNA. The CDR3 is 17 amino acids. CDR1 is MNHEY and CDR2 is SVGAGI in the germline V gene. The CDR3 loop is CASSYQGPGHSTDTQYF.

The J gene is TRBJ2-5, the V gene TRBV28; the D call from TCRdb, TRBD1, cannot be confirmed without DNA. Germline V gene sequence: CDR1 MDHEN, CDR2 SYDVKM. This CDR3 has 14 amino acids. The CDR3 spells CASGGQVVGETQYF.

This chain uses TRBV20-1 with TRBJ2-3; TCRdb names TRBD1, which stays unverified in the absence of DNA. This CDR3 spans 13 amino acids. Germline V gene sequence: CDR1 DFQATT, CDR2 SNEGSKA (reference sequence). The CDR3: CSARGSLVDTQYF.

The genes are TRBV29-1 and TRBJ1-2. The CDR3 spans 11 residues. Germline V gives CDR1 SQVTM, CDR2 ANQGSEA. The CDR3 reads CSVEDLSGYTF. The variable domain in full, with the rest retrieved from reference TRBV29-1 and TRBJ1-2, is SAVISQKPSRDICQRGTSLTIQCQVDSQVTMMFWYRQQPGQSLTLIATANQGSEATYESGFVIDKFPISRPNLTFSTLTVSNMSPEDSSIYLCSVEDLSGYTFGSGTRLTVV.

This chain connects TRBV27 to TRBJ1-5; the TRBD1 assignment by TCRdb is unverifiable without DNA. Germline V CDR1 and CDR2: MNHEY, SMNVEV (reference sequence). The length of the CDR3 is 14 residues. Here the CDR3 reads CASRSGQNNQPQHF.

The J gene is TRBJ2-7, the V gene TRBV20-1; TCRdb names TRBD1, which stays unverified in the absence of DNA. CDR3 size: 14 residues. Germline CDR1 reads DFQATT; CDR2 reads SNEGSKA (reference sequence). This CDR3 is CSAREPPASYEQYF.

The chain carries TRBV20-1 and TRBJ2-4; TCRdb's D gene call, TRBD1, goes unchecked for lack of DNA. The germline V gene encodes CDR1 DFQATT and CDR2 SNEGSKA (reference sequence). This CDR3 has 15 residues. The CDR3 protein is CSATYPQGSKNIQYF.

The gene calls are TRBV18 and TRBJ2-3; TCRdb picks TRBD1, but there is no DNA to check that call. CDR3 size: 16 residues. Germline V gene data show CDR1 as KGHSH and CDR2 as LQKENI. The CDR3 loop reads CASSPPEGGRADTQYF.